In its sample, the clone carrying this T cell receptor beta chain was seen many times. Its antigen is as yet unknown. TCR beta CDR3 region amplification was performed from RNA transcripts. An initial round of RT-PCR targeting the TCR CDR3 relied on the HTBI primer set. One entry per CDR3 protein results from TCRdb running MiXCR on the multiplex PCR reads. This table holds 550,000 to 800,000 distinct CDR3 sequences, roughly 15% found once. This entry belongs to a study of T cells in Graves' hyperthyroidism and ophthalmopathy. The study, taken as a whole, reports: Before onset, by a median of approximately 6.8 months, the model predicted ophthalmopathy.

Roughly 10 ml of fresh peripheral blood supplied the PBMCs. The V gene's germline CDR1 is SGHVS and CDR2 FQNEAQ. This CDR3 region has 16 residues. Trimming left V 8 bases short and J 5 bases short, with 24 bases between. The chain employs TRBV7-8 and TRBJ2-5, with D possibly matching TRBD1 (5 bases). The sequence was collected from a man younger than 35 with Graves' hyperthyroidism. Source material: blood. The DNA of the CDR3 is TGTGCCAGCTCGCCGGCAGGGATGGTCTACGTGGAGACCCAGTACTTC. The encoded protein is CASSPAGMVYVETQYF.